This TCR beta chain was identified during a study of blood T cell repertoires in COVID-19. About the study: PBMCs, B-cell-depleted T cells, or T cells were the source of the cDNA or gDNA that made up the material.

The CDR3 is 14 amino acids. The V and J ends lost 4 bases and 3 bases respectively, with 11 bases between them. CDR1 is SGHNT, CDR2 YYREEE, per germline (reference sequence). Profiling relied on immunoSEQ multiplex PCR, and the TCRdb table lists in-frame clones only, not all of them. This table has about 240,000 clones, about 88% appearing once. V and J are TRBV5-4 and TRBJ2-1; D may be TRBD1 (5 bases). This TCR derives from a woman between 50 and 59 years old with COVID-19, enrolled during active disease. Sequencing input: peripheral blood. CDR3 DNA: TGTGCCAGCAGCCAAAGGGGCCTCTACAATGAGCAGTTCTTC. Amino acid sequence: CASSQRGLYNEQFF.